A selection of T cell receptor beta chains follows, all from one sample in a study of blood T cell repertoires in COVID-19. Some clones are missing from TCRdb's copy, which holds only in-frame ones; the method was immunoSEQ multiplex PCR. The sample carries about 340,000 clones, 88% recorded once. The sequencing input was peripheral blood. The receptors were gathered from a woman aged 70-85 years with COVID-19, enrolled during active disease. Each CDR3 is given with its conserved first and last residue. The D gene is left open where the match is weak. The listing skips clone size in some rows; elsewhere it reads once, few, many or a size class.

CDR3aa | CDR3nt | abundance | v_gene | len | d_gene | j_gene
CAISDPLLAGGSDEQYF | TGTGCCATCAGCGACCCACTACTAGCGGGGGGTTCCGACGAGCAGTACTTC | . | TRBV10-3 | 17 | TRBD2 | TRBJ2-7
CASSISGGITDTQYF | TGTGCCAGCAGCATTAGCGGGGGGATCACAGATACGCAGTATTTT | . | TRBV13 | 15 | TRBD2 | TRBJ2-3
CASSPRQGTPGTGELFF | TGTGCCAGCAGCCCAAGACAGGGTACTCCAGGCACCGGGGAGCTGTTTTTT | . | TRBV9 | 17 | TRBD1 | TRBJ2-2
CASSLIGVRSTGELFF | TGTGCCAGCAGCTTAATCGGGGTTCGGTCTACCGGGGAGCTGTTTTTT | . | TRBV5-5 | 16 | . | TRBJ2-2
CASSLYGLDTGELFF | TGTGCCAGCAGCTTATACGGTTTGGACACCGGGGAGCTGTTTTTT | . | TRBV7-3 | 15 | . | TRBJ2-2
CASKRGRGRDGYTF | TGCGCCAGCAAGCGGGGCAGGGGGCGCGATGGCTACACCTTC | . | TRBV10-1 | 14 | TRBD1 | TRBJ1-2
CASSQDGEQNQPQHF | TGCGCCAGCAGCCAAGACGGGGAACAAAATCAGCCCCAGCATTTT | . | TRBV4-3 | 15 | . | TRBJ1-5
CASSVAKDRPNYGYTF | TGTGCCAGCAGCGTAGCTAAGGACAGGCCAAACTATGGCTACACCTTC | . | TRBV9 | 16 | TRBD1 | TRBJ1-2
CASSSLGGDYGYTF | TGTGCCAGCAGCTCCCTAGGGGGGGACTATGGCTACACCTTC | . | TRBV7-2 | 14 | . | TRBJ1-2
CASSYAVGDGANVLTF | TGTGCCAGCAGTTACGCAGTAGGGGATGGGGCCAACGTCCTGACTTTC | . | TRBV6-6 | 16 | . | TRBJ2-6
CASSLVREDYGYTF | TGTGCCAGCAGTTTAGTCAGGGAGGACTATGGCTACACCTTC | . | TRBV28 | 14 | . | TRBJ1-2
CASSIRPGTGMANEKLFF | TGTGCCAGTAGTATCCGCCCCGGGACAGGGATGGCTAATGAAAAACTGTTTTTT | . | TRBV19 | 18 | TRBD1 | TRBJ1-4
CASSPLIANQPQHF | TGTGCCAGCAGCCCCCTAATAGCGAATCAGCCCCAGCATTTT | . | TRBV27 | 14 | . | TRBJ1-5
CASSYVGTDPYEQYF | TGTGCCAGCAGTTACGTAGGGACAGATCCCTACGAGCAGTACTTC | . | TRBV6-5 | 15 | TRBD1 | TRBJ2-7
CASSTRTGTLGLGANVLTF | TGTGCCAGTAGTACTCGGACAGGAACTCTGGGGCTGGGGGCCAACGTCCTGACTTTC | few | TRBV19 | 19 | TRBD1 | TRBJ2-6
CASSNPGQGSEQYF | TGTGCCAGCAGTAACCCGGGACAGGGATCCGAGCAGTACTTC | . | TRBV6-5 | 14 | TRBD1 | TRBJ2-7
CASKRASSYEQYF | TGTGCCAGTAAGAGGGCTAGCTCCTACGAGCAGTACTTC | . | TRBV19 | 13 | . | TRBJ2-7
CATSDLWGVEQFF | TGTGCCACCAGTGATTTATGGGGGGTTGAGCAGTTCTTC | . | TRBV24-1 | 13 | . | TRBJ2-1
CASSSRDRGGNEQFF | TGTGCCAGCAGCTCCCGGGACAGGGGGGGCAATGAGCAGTTCTTC | . | TRBV5-4 | 15 | TRBD1 | TRBJ2-1
CAWSRDRGINQPQHF | TGTGCCTGGAGCAGGGACAGGGGGATCAATCAGCCCCAGCATTTT | . | TRBV30 | 15 | TRBD1 | TRBJ1-5
CASSEGQGRTEAFF | TGTGCCAGCAGCGAAGGACAGGGGAGGACTGAAGCTTTCTTT | . | TRBV5-5 | 14 | TRBD1 | TRBJ1-1
CASSQGGTAYGYTF | TGCGCCAGCAGCCAAGGTGGGACAGCTTATGGCTACACCTTC | . | TRBV4-3 | 14 | TRBD1 | TRBJ1-2
CASSYSVTIYF | TGTGCCAGCAGCTACTCTGTAACCATATATTTT | few | TRBV5-8 | 11 | . | TRBJ1-3
CASSLDWNTDTQYF | TGTGCCAGCAGCTTGGACTGGAACACAGATACGCAGTATTTT | . | TRBV7-2 | 14 | . | TRBJ2-3
CASSIRDFYGYTF | TGTGCCAGTAGTATCCGGGACTTCTATGGCTACACCTTC | . | TRBV19 | 13 | . | TRBJ1-2
CASSQDNSWDSSSGNTIYF | TGTGCCAGCAGCCAAGATAATTCGTGGGACAGCTCCTCTGGAAACACCATATATTTT | . | TRBV3-1/TRBV3-2 | 19 | TRBD1 | TRBJ1-3
CASSLRRGWVDGYTF | TGTGCCAGCAGCTTACGGCGGGGCTGGGTCGATGGCTACACCTTC | . | TRBV13 | 15 | . | TRBJ1-2
CASTQGWYTEAFF | TGTGCCAGCACACAGGGATGGTACACTGAAGCTTTCTTT | . | TRBV6-6 | 13 | . | TRBJ1-1
CAWSPRLGQGGYGYTF | TGTGCCTGGAGTCCTCGCCTAGGACAGGGTGGTTATGGCTACACCTTC | . | TRBV30 | 16 | TRBD1 | TRBJ1-2
CASSQGDRANTEAFF | TGCGCCAGCAGCCAGGGGGACAGGGCGAACACTGAAGCTTTCTTT | . | TRBV4-1 | 15 | TRBD1 | TRBJ1-1
CASSLRSGVLGRDTEAFF | TGTGCCAGCAGCTTAAGATCCGGGGTCCTCGGAAGGGACACTGAAGCTTTCTTT | . | TRBV7-3 | 18 | . | TRBJ1-1
CASSYRGQGAISSYNEQFF | TGTGCCAGCAGTTATAGGGGACAGGGGGCCATCAGCTCCTACAATGAGCAGTTCTTC | . | TRBV7-6 | 19 | TRBD1 | TRBJ2-1
CASSVGRKNTEAFF | TGTGCCAGCAGCGTAGGGAGGAAGAACACTGAAGCTTTCTTT | few | TRBV9 | 14 | . | TRBJ1-1
CSASLGGKGNQPQHF | TGCAGTGCTAGTCTCGGGGGTAAGGGCAATCAGCCCCAGCATTTT | . | TRBV20-1 | 15 | . | TRBJ1-5
CASSLGGVTRTDTQYF | TGTGCCAGCAGCTTAGGCGGGGTCACTCGCACAGATACGCAGTATTTT | . | TRBV7-2 | 16 | . | TRBJ2-3
CSVAGTGYSGNTIYF | TGCAGCGTTGCCGGGACAGGGTACTCTGGAAACACCATATATTTT | . | TRBV29-1 | 15 | TRBD1 | TRBJ1-3
CASSVAQGYYGYTF | TGTGCCAGCAGCGTAGCGCAGGGTTACTATGGCTACACCTTC | . | TRBV9 | 14 | . | TRBJ1-2
CATEQGSGYEQYF | TGTGCCACCGAACAGGGGAGTGGCTACGAGCAGTACTTC | . | TRBV19 | 13 | TRBD1 | TRBJ2-7
CAPQGNTEAFF | TGTGCTCCTCAGGGCAACACTGAAGCTTTCTTT | . | TRBV21-1 | 11 | . | TRBJ1-1
CASSLRLGQGGTYYGYTF | TGTGCCAGCAGCTTGAGGCTGGGACAGGGGGGTACTTACTATGGCTACACCTTC | once | TRBV5-6 | 18 | TRBD1 | TRBJ1-2
CATKGSEDTQYF | TGTGCCACCAAGGGGTCTGAAGATACGCAGTATTTT | . | TRBV24-1 | 12 | . | TRBJ2-3
CASSLRGGMNTEAFF | TGTGCCAGCAGTTTAAGGGGGGGGATGAACACTGAAGCTTTCTTT | . | TRBV27 | 15 | . | TRBJ1-1
CASSLEGVVYYEQYF | TGTGCCAGCAGCTTAGAAGGGGTGGTGTACTACGAGCAGTACTTC | . | TRBV7-8 | 15 | . | TRBJ2-7
CASSRQGGRSQPQHF | TGTGCCAGCAGTAGGCAGGGGGGCCGGAGTCAGCCCCAGCATTTT | . | TRBV28 | 15 | TRBD1 | TRBJ1-5
CATSGRRSAYEQYF | TGTGCCACCAGCGGACGGAGGAGTGCATACGAGCAGTACTTC | . | TRBV15 | 14 | . | TRBJ2-7
CASSYSEGYSPLHF | TGTGCCAGCAGTTACTCGGAGGGGTATTCACCCCTCCACTTT | . | TRBV6-6 | 14 | . | TRBJ1-6
CASSEIGGRTEAFF | TGTGCCAGCAGTGAAATAGGGGGCCGGACTGAAGCTTTCTTT | once | TRBV2 | 14 | TRBD1 | TRBJ1-1
CASSHSQHTGELFF | TGCGCCAGCAGCCACTCACAACACACCGGGGAGCTGTTTTTT | . | TRBV4-3 | 14 | . | TRBJ2-2
CASRGAGNGEQFF | TGTGCCAGCCGTGGGGCGGGGAATGGTGAGCAGTTCTTC | . | TRBV27 | 13 | . | TRBJ2-1
CASKGSGGLEQFF | TGTGCCAGCAAGGGTAGCGGGGGGCTAGAGCAGTTCTTC | . | TRBV6-5 | 13 | TRBD2 | TRBJ2-1
CASSPLAGGSDEQFF | TGTGCCAGCAGTCCTCTAGCGGGGGGGTCGGATGAGCAGTTCTTC | . | TRBV6-6 | 15 | TRBD2 | TRBJ2-1
CASSLWGDQLQETQYF | TGTGCCAGCAGTTTGTGGGGGGACCAACTACAAGAGACCCAGTACTTC | . | TRBV28 | 16 | . | TRBJ2-5
CASSSGQGEETQYF | TGTGCCAGCAGTTCGGGACAGGGTGAGGAGACCCAGTACTTC | . | TRBV28 | 14 | TRBD1 | TRBJ2-5